The 11 T cell receptor beta chains below all came from one sample that was sequenced in a study of cytomegalovirus exposure and HLA in healthy donors. PCR involved 60 Vbeta and 13 Jbeta primers. The table came from immunoSEQ multiplex PCR; TCRdb's copy has only in-frame clones and leaves some out. Seen here are approximately 130,000 clones, over 70% observed once, and the top ten hold around 1.8%. The source material was PBMCs. The receptor set was obtained from a woman in her 40s in good health and CMV-seronegative.

The chain joins TRBV7-3 to TRBJ2-3; 9 positions match TRBD2. Trimming at V came to 3 bases and at J to 2 bases, leaving 9 bases not matched to a gene. Per germline, CDR1 SGHTA and CDR2 FQGTGA. The CDR3 extends over 17 amino acids. CDR3 sequence (DNA): TGTGCCAGCAGCTTGGGGGCGGGGGGGCGATACACAGATACGCAGTATTTT. Amino acid sequence: CASSLGAGGRYTDTQYF.

The chain combines TRBV13 with TRBJ2-3, with D possibly TRBD2 on 6 matching bases. Trimming cost V 8 bases and J 1 base, with 13 bases left between them. There are 14 residues in the CDR3. The germline V gene has CDR1 PRHDT and CDR2 FYEKMQ (reference sequence). CDR3 loop: CASSLAMGTDTQYF. CDR3 sequence (DNA): TGTGCCAGCTCCCTAGCGATGGGCACAGATACGCAGTATTTT.

This clone was seen a handful of times. This chain connects TRBV5-1 to TRBJ2-5; perhaps TRBD1 as D (5 bases). V was trimmed by 0 bases and J by 5 bases, leaving 11 bases between them. The CDR3 loop spans 14 amino acids. CDR1 SGHRS and CDR2 YFSETQ come from the germline V gene. The CDR3 DNA sequence: TGCGCCAGCAGCTTGGAGGGGATGCGGGAGACCCAGTACTTC. This gives the protein CASSLEGMRETQYF.

J is TRBJ1-2 and V is TRBV5-6; tentative D call: TRBD1 (5 bases). The CDR3 has 14 residues. V was cut by 4 bases and J by 3 bases, with 13 bases left in between. Germline V gene sequence: CDR1 SGHDT, CDR2 YYEEEE. The DNA for the CDR3 is TGTGCCAGCAGCCCGGGGGGTTTTGACTATGGCTACACCTTC. Translation: CASSPGGFDYGYTF.

J is TRBJ2-3 and V is TRBV6-6, with 8 positions matching TRBD2. CDR1 is MNHNY and CDR2 is SVGAGI in the germline V gene (reference sequence). The CDR3 is 12 residues long. V lost 6 bases, J lost 9 bases, and 5 bases stayed unmatched. This chain's CDR3 is CASSGGDRTQYF. CDR3 in DNA: TGTGCCAGCAGCGGGGGGGACCGAACGCAGTATTTT.

This clone has only one observation. The gene calls are TRBV2 and TRBJ2-2; 8 positions match TRBD2. The germline gives CDR1 SNHLY, CDR2 FYNNEI. After removal of 0 bases from V and 4 bases from J, the junction contained 7 bases not matched to a gene. The CDR3 length is 17 residues. CDR3 region: CASSEAGILAGTGELFF. CDR3 DNA sequence: TGTGCCAGCAGTGAAGCGGGGATCCTAGCGGGCACCGGGGAGCTGTTTTTT.

The chain uses TRBV19 and TRBJ1-5; 8 positions match TRBD1. The length of the CDR3 is 15 residues. Germline V gene lookup returns CDR1 LNHDA and CDR2 SQIVND (reference sequence). The junction had 9 bases not matched to a gene; V was cut back by 6 bases and J by 5 bases. In DNA, the CDR3 is TGTGCCAGTAGGCGTCGGACAGGGACCGATCAGCCCCAGCATTTT. Protein product: CASRRRTGTDQPQHF.

The chain uses TRBV7-6 and TRBJ2-5; 14 bases are shared with TRBD2. The CDR3 spans 16 residues. Germline CDR1 SGHVS, CDR2 FNYEAQ. After removal of 1 base from V and 2 bases from J, the junction contained 0 bases not matched to a gene. CDR3: CASSLGLAGGQETQYF. CDR3 in DNA: TGTGCCAGCAGCTTAGGACTAGCGGGGGGGCAAGAGACCCAGTACTTC.

The chain has TRBV7-2 and TRBJ2-7; 7 nucleotides align to TRBD1. Germline values: CDR1 SGHTA, CDR2 FQGNSA. This CDR3 has 14 residues. V was pared by 5 bases and J by 4 bases, with 8 bases of the junction left unmatched. The CDR3 reads CASSVRQGSYEQYF. The CDR3 DNA reads TGTGCCAGCAGCGTCAGACAGGGTTCGTACGAGCAGTACTTC.

The genes are TRBV13 and TRBJ2-2, with TRBD2 matching 7 bases. The V segment lost 7 bases and the J segment 2 bases; nucleotides outside the gene matches: 7. The germline V gene has CDR1 PRHDT and CDR2 FYEKMQ (reference sequence). The CDR3 loop spans 15 amino acids. DNA of the CDR3: TGTGCCAGCACCACGGTAGCGGGTAACACCGGGGAGCTGTTTTTT. Translating it yields CASTTVAGNTGELFF.

V is TRBV9 and J is TRBJ2-6; TRBD1 is a possible D gene (6 bases). The CDR3 runs 17 residues. V shed 3 bases and J shed 0 bases, with 13 bases lying between them. CDR1 SGDLS and CDR2 YYNGEE come from the germline V gene. This CDR3 is CASSEAGASSGANVLTF. CDR3 nucleotides: TGTGCCAGCAGCGAGGCAGGGGCCAGCTCTGGGGCCAACGTCCTGACTTTC.